The 29 T cell receptor beta chains presented below share a single source sample, sequenced in a study of T cell changes during pregnancy in multiple sclerosis. Sequencing was performed with immunoSEQ multiplex PCR; in TCRdb, only in-frame clones are kept and a portion is missing. The table records under 100,000 clones, roughly 96% of them present only once. Sequencing was performed on peripheral blood, taken in the second trimester of pregnancy. These receptors were collected from a female donor with multiple sclerosis, enrolled in a pregnancy study.

J is TRBJ2-5 and V is TRBV5-1; weak D call: TRBD1 (5 bases). Trimming removed 0 bases from V and 4 bases from J, with 10 bases in between. CDR1 is SGHRS and CDR2 is YFSETQ in the germline V gene. This CDR3 has 14 residues. The chain's CDR3 is CASSLVGVGETQYF. The CDR3 DNA sequence: TGCGCCAGCAGCTTGGTAGGGGTTGGAGAGACCCAGTACTTC.

This clone appeared a single time. J is TRBJ1-1 and V is TRBV7-2, with D tentatively TRBD1 (6 bases). The CDR3 runs 16 residues. CDR1 is SGHTA and CDR2 is FQGNSA in the germline V gene. V dropped 1 base and J dropped 1 base, with 13 bases sitting between them. The CDR3 nucleotides read TGTGCCAGCAGCTTAGGGTTTTCACAGGGGAACACTGAAGCTTTCTTT. Translated, it gives CASSLGFSQGNTEAFF.

The chain has TRBV7-9 and TRBJ1-1, with D possibly being TRBD1 (5 bases). The CDR3 is 11 residues long. V was trimmed by 5 bases and J by 4 bases, leaving 5 bases between them. Per the germline V gene, CDR1 is SEHNR and CDR2 is FQNEAQ (reference sequence). For the CDR3, the DNA is TGTGCCAGCAGCAGGGGCACTGAAGCTTTCTTT. Translated, it gives CASSRGTEAFF. The complete variable domain, with remaining parts taken from reference TRBV7-9 and TRBJ1-1, reads DTGVSQNPRHKITKRGQNVTFRCDPISEHNRLYWYRQTLGQGPEFLTYFQNEAQLEKSRLLSDRFSAERPKGSFSTLEIQRTEQGDSAMYLCASSRGTEAFFGQGTRLTVV.

V gene TRBV28 combines with J gene TRBJ2-7, with TRBD2 matching over 15 bases. This CDR3 comprises 18 residues. Trimming cost V 6 bases and J 0 bases; bases outside gene matches: 9. Germline assignment: CDR1 MDHEN and CDR2 SYDVKM. CDR3 sequence reads: CASSLPGLAGGISYEQYF. The CDR3 DNA reads as TGTGCCAGCAGCCTACCGGGACTAGCGGGAGGAATCTCCTACGAGCAGTACTTC.

V and J are TRBV6-4 and TRBJ2-7, with D possibly TRBD1 on 5 matching bases. Germline CDR1 MRHNA, CDR2 SNTAGT. The V and J ends lost 6 bases and 11 bases respectively, with 23 bases between them. CDR3 size: 14 residues. The CDR3 loop is CASRNTNQGRAEYF. The CDR3 DNA follows: TGTGCCAGCAGAAATACCAACCAGGGTCGGGCGGAGTACTTC.

The V gene is TRBV7-9, the J gene TRBJ1-3, with a tentative D call TRBD1 (5 bases). V dropped 10 bases and J dropped 4 bases, with 11 bases sitting between them. Germline values: CDR1 SEHNR, CDR2 FQNEAQ (reference sequence). This CDR3 has 12 amino acids. CDR3 residues: CATSGGGNTIYF. CDR3 bases: TGTGCCACCTCGGGGGGAGGAAACACCATATATTTT.

This clone turned up a few times. The rearrangement uses TRBV25-1 and TRBJ1-1; D gene uncertain. The V end was cut by 4 bases, the J end by 5 bases, with 11 bases between. This CDR3 comprises 13 residues. Germline V lookup: CDR1 MGHDK, CDR2 SYGVNS. CDR3 nucleotides: TGTGCCAGCAGTGGGAGCCCGGGGACTGAAGCTTTCTTT. This codes for CASSGSPGTEAFF.

This chain uses TRBV30 with TRBJ2-5, with 10 nucleotides matching TRBD2. V lost 0 bases and J lost 5; bases outside the gene matches: 3. The germline gives CDR1 GTSNPN, CDR2 SVGIG (reference sequence). The CDR3 length is 14 residues. The CDR3 is CAWSVGTSVETQYF. DNA of the CDR3: TGTGCCTGGAGTGTAGGGACTAGCGTCGAGACCCAGTACTTC.

This chain links TRBV4-1 with TRBJ2-1; 9 bases agree with TRBD2. Germline CDR1 reads MGHRA; CDR2 reads YSYEKL. V was pared by 1 base and J by 6 bases, with 4 bases of the junction left unmatched. The CDR3 consists of 15 residues. The CDR3 region has the DNA TGCGCCAGCAGCCAAGTGGCTAGCGGGATCAATGAGCAGTTCTTC. Its translation: CASSQVASGINEQFF.

This clone was observed a single time. CDR3: CASSLRGRDTQYF. CDR3 nucleotide sequence: TGTGCCAGCAGCTTAAGGGGAAGAGATACGCAGTATTTT. The chain links TRBV7-8 to TRBJ2-3; D possibly corresponds to TRBD1 (5 bases). The V and J ends lost 2 bases and 5 bases respectively, with 8 bases between them. This CDR3 comprises 13 residues. Germline V CDR1 and CDR2: SGHVS, FQNEAQ.

The chain carries TRBV6-5 and TRBJ1-2; a weak D match, TRBD1 (5 bases). V lost 6 bases and J 4 bases, leaving 12 bases between the germline ends. Germline CDR1 MNHEY, CDR2 SVGAGI. This CDR3 has 13 amino acids. CDR3 nucleotide sequence: TGTGCCAGCAGGGAGACAGACCTCTATGGCTACACCTTC. Translated, it gives CASRETDLYGYTF.

The chain couples TRBV19 to TRBJ1-1, with D perhaps TRBD1 (6 bases). This CDR3 region has 14 residues. The V and J ends lost 7 bases and 3 bases respectively, with 15 bases between them. Germline CDR1 is LNHDA and CDR2 is SQIVND (reference sequence). The CDR3 DNA is TGTGCCAGTACCCCATCAGGGGTGGACACTGAAGCTTTCTTT. Protein: CASTPSGVDTEAFF.

The chain recombines TRBV10-1 with TRBJ2-7; D might be TRBD1 (7 bases). Per germline, CDR1 WNHNN and CDR2 SYGVQD (reference sequence). Trimming left V 11 bases short and J 5 bases short, with 19 bases between. There are 13 residues in the CDR3. The CDR3 region is CAPSGGSNDEQYF. Written as DNA, the CDR3 is TGCGCCCCTTCAGGGGGGAGTAACGACGAGCAGTACTTC.

J is TRBJ2-7 and V is TRBV7-9; no definite D call. Germline loops: CDR1 SEHNR, CDR2 FQNEAQ (reference sequence). There are 16 residues in the CDR3. The germline V and J ends were trimmed by 0 bases and 3 bases, with 15 bases remaining between them. For the CDR3, the DNA is TGTGCCAGCAGCTTAGCTGACAACGAACCCCGCTACGAGCAGTACTTC. Protein: CASSLADNEPRYEQYF.

The rearrangement links TRBV10-3 to TRBJ2-7; 7 nucleotides agree with TRBD1. Germline V CDR1 and CDR2: ENHRY, SYGVKD. This CDR3 has 19 amino acids. V shed 0 bases and J 2 bases; nucleotides not matched to a gene: 16. In DNA form, the CDR3 reads TGTGCCATCAGTGAGTCGGGCCCACAGGGGAAGAAACGGACCTACGAGCAGTACTTC. Translated, it gives CAISESGPQGKKRTYEQYF.

The CDR3 DNA is TGTGCCAGCTCACTTGACAGCTCCTACAATGAGCAGTTCTTC. Translated, it gives CASSLDSSYNEQFF. This chain joins TRBV18 and TRBJ2-1; maybe TRBD1 (5 bases). The V gene lost 4 bases and the J gene lost 0 bases, with 7 bases spanning the gap. Germline V gene sequence: CDR1 KGHSH, CDR2 LQKENI. The CDR3 is 14 amino acids.

The gene calls are TRBV19 and TRBJ2-1, with 13 nucleotides matching TRBD2. The CDR3 is 21 residues long. The V and J ends lost 6 bases and 0 bases, in that order; junction bases with no gene match: 17. CDR1 and CDR2 from the germline V gene are LNHDA and SQIVND (reference sequence). CDR3 in amino acids: CASRGPSRTSGSLSSYNEQFF. In DNA, the CDR3 is TGTGCCAGTAGAGGACCGAGTCGGACTAGCGGGAGCCTGAGCTCCTACAATGAGCAGTTCTTC.

The chain joins TRBV14 to TRBJ1-3, with no clear D. This CDR3 has 16 residues. CDR1 is SGHDN, CDR2 FVKESK, per germline. The V end was cut by 1 base, the J end by 0 bases, with 10 bases between. The CDR3 is CASSQGPPGSGNTIYF. CDR3 nucleotides: TGTGCCAGCAGCCAAGGACCACCGGGCTCTGGAAACACCATATATTTT. Complete variable domain (other parts from reference TRBV14 and TRBJ1-3): EAGVTQFPSHSVIEKGQTVTLRCDPISGHDNLYWYRRVMGKEIKFLLHFVKESKQDESGMPNNRFLAERTGGTYSTLKVQPAELEDSGVYFCASSQGPPGSGNTIYFGEGSWLTVV.

The chain recombines TRBV6-1 with TRBJ1-1; 7 bases map to TRBD1. This CDR3 is 14 amino acids long. Germline V gene lookup returns CDR1 MNHNS and CDR2 SASEGT. The junction had 4 bases not matched to a gene; V was cut back by 5 bases and J by 1 base. CDR3 loop: CASSLGQTNTEAFF. CDR3 DNA: TGTGCCAGCAGTCTGGGACAGACGAACACTGAAGCTTTCTTT.

This clone showed up just once. The V call is TRBV19, the J call TRBJ2-3, with 8 bases lining up with TRBD1. The CDR3 extends over 14 amino acids. Germline assignment: CDR1 LNHDA and CDR2 SQIVND (reference sequence). Germline trimming cut 4 bases from V and 4 bases from J; bases unmatched to any gene: 4. DNA for the CDR3: TGTGCCAGTAGTACCCCACAGGGGGCAGATACGCAGTATTTT. Translating gives CASSTPQGADTQYF.

Only one count was recorded for this clone. The chain is built from TRBV11-3 and TRBJ2-3; 8 positions agree with TRBD2. The CDR3 length is 17 residues. The trim removed 0 bases at V and 2 bases at J, leaving 7 bases unmatched. CDR1 is SGHNT and CDR2 is YENEEA in the germline V gene. The CDR3 DNA reads TGTGCCAGCAGCTTAGACGGGACTAGGGGACCCACAGATACGCAGTATTTT. It translates to CASSLDGTRGPTDTQYF.

The chain is built from TRBV7-9 and TRBJ2-3, with 8 bases identical to TRBD2. V lost 1 base and J lost 0; bases outside the gene matches: 3. The germline V gene has CDR1 SEHNR and CDR2 FQNEAQ (reference sequence). The CDR3 extends over 16 amino acids. CDR3 nucleotide sequence: TGTGCCAGCAGCTTAGTTACGGGAGGGAGCACAGATACGCAGTATTTT. Its translation: CASSLVTGGSTDTQYF.

The rearrangement uses TRBV19 and TRBJ2-7, with 9 bases matching TRBD1. Germline trimming cut 5 bases from V and 6 bases from J; bases unmatched to any gene: 11. Germline V lookup: CDR1 LNHDA, CDR2 SQIVND (reference sequence). There are 15 residues in the CDR3. Here the CDR3 reads CASSHPGTGQSEQYF. Here the CDR3 DNA reads TGTGCCAGTAGTCATCCCGGGACAGGGCAGAGCGAGCAGTACTTC.

The chain joins TRBV13 to TRBJ2-1, with D maybe TRBD1 (6 bases). The CDR3 spans 15 residues. V was clipped by 5 bases and J by 0 bases, with 11 bases between them. Germline assignment: CDR1 PRHDT and CDR2 FYEKMQ (reference sequence). The CDR3 spells CASSLRDTSYNEQFF. The CDR3 nucleotides read TGTGCCAGCAGCCTCCGGGACACCTCCTACAATGAGCAGTTCTTC.

The chain is built from TRBV4-2 and TRBJ1-1; TRBD1 matches 7 bases. Germline CDR1 and CDR2: LGHNA and YNFKEQ. This CDR3 has 15 amino acids. After removal of 3 bases from V and 1 base from J, the junction contained 5 bases not matched to a gene. The CDR3 DNA is TGTGCCAGCAGCCAGATGGGACAGAGGAACACTGAAGCTTTCTTT. Protein product: CASSQMGQRNTEAFF.

This rearrangement joins TRBV4-1 to TRBJ2-7, with D possibly being TRBD2 (5 bases). The germline V and J ends were trimmed by 0 bases and 0 bases, with 9 bases remaining between them. Per germline, CDR1 MGHRA and CDR2 YSYEKL. The CDR3 length is 15 residues. The CDR3 loop is CASSQEVRDSYEQYF. The CDR3 region has the DNA TGCGCCAGCAGCCAAGAGGTCCGGGACTCCTACGAGCAGTACTTC.

V gene TRBV28 combines with J gene TRBJ2-7; the D gene is possibly TRBD1 (6 bases). The CDR3 spans 16 residues. Germline CDR1 and CDR2: MDHEN and SYDVKM. V was clipped by 2 bases and J by 1 base, with 15 bases between them. In DNA form, the CDR3 reads TGTGCCAGCAGTTTAGAACATGGACAGCTATCCTACGAGCAGTACTTC. Amino acid sequence: CASSLEHGQLSYEQYF.

The chain links TRBV19 to TRBJ2-2; possibly TRBD2 for D (5 bases). CDR1 is LNHDA, CDR2 SQIVND, per germline (reference sequence). The germline V and J ends were trimmed by 4 bases and 3 bases, with 18 bases remaining between them. This CDR3 contains 17 residues. The DNA for the CDR3 is TGTGCCAGTAGTAGCCCCGACGGGGAGAGGGACACCGGGGAGCTGTTTTTT. This sequence encodes CASSSPDGERDTGELFF.

The chain has TRBV11-3 and TRBJ2-1; perhaps TRBD1 as D (5 bases). Trimming pared 7 bases from V and 10 bases from J, leaving 14 bases between. CDR3 length: 12 residues. CDR1 is SGHNT and CDR2 is YENEEA in the germline V gene. This CDR3 reads CASTLNQGEQFF. CDR3 DNA: TGTGCCAGCACCCTAAATCAGGGCGAGCAGTTCTTC.